This record covers a single TCR beta chain. What it recognizes is unknown. Sequenced by immunoSEQ multiplex PCR; TCRdb stores in-frame clones only, minus some. The data show approximately 81,000 clones, 90% to 95% seen once. This record belongs to a study of human versus mouse CDR3 diversity and MHC coevolution. About the research overall: Reportedly, immunoSEQ detects one in 200,000 T cells with minimized PCR bias. Each sample yielded about 0.6 x 10^7 to 1.8 x 10^7 valid reads.

CDR3 length: 15 residues. V was cut by 4 bases and J by 0 bases, with 14 bases left in between. The germline CDR1 and CDR2 sequences are SGHRS and YFSETQ. Findings and limits, study-wide: Compared with mice, human CDR3s carried more deletions and insertions on average. Among all groups, most of the three human donors showed least clonal inequality.

Source material: naive CD4+ T cells from blood. Subset meaning: CD45RO-negative CD62L-positive naive CD4 T cells. This receptor was identified in a person between 25 and 70 years old in good health. The chain links TRBV5-1 to TRBJ2-7; no clear D. Here the CDR3 reads CASSGTGLPSYEQYF. The CDR3 DNA is TGCGCCAGCAGCGGAACGGGTCTTCCCTCCTACGAGCAGTACTTC.